The clone carrying this T cell receptor (beta chain) was seen only a few times. After removal of 1 base from V and 2 bases from J, the junction contained 8 bases not matched to a gene. CDR1 and CDR2 from the germline V gene are DFQATT and SNEGSKA (reference sequence). The length of the CDR3 is 16 residues. Naive CD4+ cells had CD25+ Tregs removed. TCRdb fed the 5' RACE reads into MiXCR, producing one record per CDR3 protein. This table holds 53,000 or so distinct CDR3 sequences, around 24% found once. The specimen sequenced was tumor-infiltrating naive CD4+ T cells sorted from the breast tumor. Subset specified: naive CD4+ T cells, CD4+CD45RA+CD25-. The chain links TRBV20-1 to TRBJ1-1, with 9 bases matching TRBD1. The sequence was obtained from a female donor with breast cancer. The CDR3 here is CSARGGQGWGNTEAFF. Here the CDR3 DNA reads TGCAGTGCTAGAGGGGGACAGGGTTGGGGAAACACTGAAGCTTTCTTT.